Described below is a single T cell receptor (beta chain) sequence and its context. Antigen: not known. The data originate from a study of T cell responses to AZD1222 COVID-19 vaccine. Study-level results: At study baseline, merely several AZD1222 recipients were seropositive. An increase in Spike-specific TCR breadth and depth was observed after two AZD1222 doses.

Here immunoSEQ multiplex PCR was the method, and the copy in TCRdb shows in-frame clones only, minus some. The sample has about 140,000 clones, more than 85% seen once; the top ten hold 0.85% to 0.95%. Trimming took 3 bases from V and 5 from J; bases not matched to a gene: 8. The germline gives CDR1 SGHNT, CDR2 YYREEE (reference sequence). The CDR3 length is 15 residues. The chain uses TRBV5-4 and TRBJ2-5; 9 nucleotides align to TRBD1. The input for sequencing was peripheral blood, taken on day 0 of MenACWY control vaccination. This clonotype originated in an adult in good health. The CDR3 protein is CASSSATGTGETQYF. CDR3 coding DNA: TGTGCCAGCAGCTCGGCCACCGGGACAGGGGAGACCCAGTACTTC. Drawing the rest from reference TRBV5-4 and TRBJ2-5, the complete variable domain is ETGVTQSPTHLIKTRGQQVTLRCSSQSGHNTVSWYQQALGQGPQFIFQYYREEENGRGNFPPRFSGLQFPNYSSELNVNALELDDSALYLCASSSATGTGETQYFGPGTRLLVL.